This TCR beta chain was identified during a study of CD8+CD57+ T cells in acquired aplastic anemia. The CDR3 covers 16 residues. V shed 0 bases and J shed 6 bases, with 17 bases lying between them. Germline CDR1 LNHNV, CDR2 YYDKDF (reference sequence). The template for TCR beta VDJ and CDR3 sequence profiling was genomic DNA. Each CDR3 protein gets one entry after TCRdb re-called the reads with MiXCR. Of 98,000 or so distinct CDR3 sequences listed, approximately 48% are singletons. This clonotype was detected many times. The sample comprised sorted CD4+, CD8+, or CD8+CD57+ T cells (not recorded which) from PBMCs. The chain carries TRBV15 and TRBJ1-2; a possible D gene is TRBD1 (5 bases). The clonotype originates from a human donor in good health, serving as a control. The CDR3 nucleotides are TGTGCCACCAGCAGAGATCACGACAGCTCAACCGATGGCTACACCTTC. Encoded protein: CATSRDHDSSTDGYTF.